The rows below give T cell receptor beta chains drawn from one sample of a study of T cells in Graves' hyperthyroidism and ophthalmopathy. TCRdb redid the calling of the multiplex PCR reads with MiXCR, one entry per CDR3 protein. Of more than 300,000 distinct CDR3 sequences in the sample, 18% were seen once. The sample taken for sequencing was blood. Receptor source: a man between 18 and 29 years old with Graves' ophthalmopathy. The CDR3 runs from the conserved cysteine through the conserved F or W. The order of the fields is J gene, V gene, clone size, D gene, CDR3 DNA, CDR3 protein. The D gene is left open where the match is weak. Clone size appears in some rows only: once, few, many, or a class for an expanded clone.

J: TRBJ2-5; V: TRBV5-1; size: NA; D: TRBD2; DNA: TGCGCCAGCAGCTTAGGTCTAGCGGGGGAACAAGAGACCCAGTACTTC; CDR3: CASSLGLAGEQETQYF
J: TRBJ2-1; V: TRBV20-1; size: few; D: TRBD1; DNA: TGCAGTGTTACCAGGGGGCTGTATGAGCAGTTCTTC; CDR3: CSVTRGLYEQFF
J: TRBJ1-5; V: TRBV27; size: NA; D: NA; DNA: TGTGCCAGCAGTTTATTTGTGGGGCGACAGCCCCAGCATTTT; CDR3: CASSLFVGRQPQHF
J: TRBJ2-1; V: TRBV5-1; size: NA; D: TRBD1; DNA: TGCGCCAGCAGCTTGAGTCCGGGACAGCGCTTGTACAATGAGCAGTTCTTC; CDR3: CASSLSPGQRLYNEQFF
J: TRBJ2-2; V: TRBV6-1; size: NA; D: NA; DNA: TGTGCCAGCCTCCTACAGGGAGCGAACACCGGGGAGCTGTTTTTT; CDR3: CASLLQGANTGELFF
J: TRBJ1-2; V: TRBV6-5; size: NA; D: NA; DNA: TGTGCCAGCAGTTACTTTTTTTCGACAGCTAACTATGGCTACACCTTC; CDR3: CASSYFFSTANYGYTF
J: TRBJ2-1; V: TRBV7-9; size: many; D: NA; DNA: TGTGCCAGCAGCAAGGGGGTGCCTGACTACAATGAGCAGTTCTTC; CDR3: CASSKGVPDYNEQFF
J: TRBJ1-2; V: TRBV2; size: NA; D: NA; DNA: TGTGCCAGCACCTTAAGGGACACCTCCAACTATGGCTACACCTTC; CDR3: CASTLRDTSNYGYTF
J: TRBJ1-1; V: TRBV29-1; size: many; D: NA; DNA: TGCAGCGTTGCGGCCGGGACTGCGGGGACTGAAGCTTTCTTT; CDR3: CSVAAGTAGTEAFF
J: TRBJ2-1; V: TRBV2; size: many; D: NA; DNA: TGTGCCAGCAGTGAACAGACCTACAATGAGCAGTTCTTC; CDR3: CASSEQTYNEQFF
J: TRBJ2-3; V: TRBV28; size: NA; D: NA; DNA: TGTGCCAGCAGTTTCGGCAGTTACGAATCCGCAGATACGCAGTATTTT; CDR3: CASSFGSYESADTQYF
J: TRBJ1-2; V: TRBV24-1; size: NA; D: TRBD1; DNA: TGTGCCACCAGTGATTTCGGGACAGGTATGGATGGCTACACCTTC; CDR3: CATSDFGTGMDGYTF
J: TRBJ1-6; V: TRBV2; size: many; D: TRBD1; DNA: TGTGCCAGCAGAACGGACAGGGGAAGCTCCTATAATTCACCCCTCCACTTT; CDR3: CASRTDRGSSYNSPLHF
J: TRBJ2-1; V: TRBV7-8; size: many; D: NA; DNA: TGTGCCAGCAGCCCAAGTCCCGCGTATGAGCAGTTCTTC; CDR3: CASSPSPAYEQFF
J: TRBJ1-4; V: TRBV4-1; size: few; D: NA; DNA: TGCGCCAGCAGCCAGGGTTCTACTAATGAAAAACTGTTTTTT; CDR3: CASSQGSTNEKLFF
J: TRBJ2-7; V: TRBV15; size: NA; D: TRBD1; DNA: TGTGCCACCAGCAGAGATGGGACAGGGGATCTTTACGAGCAGTACTTC; CDR3: CATSRDGTGDLYEQYF
J: TRBJ2-7; V: TRBV18; size: few; D: TRBD2; DNA: TGTGCCAGCTCACCAGTTCCGGGAGGAAACTACGAGCAGTACTTC; CDR3: CASSPVPGGNYEQYF
J: TRBJ2-7; V: TRBV19; size: NA; D: TRBD1; DNA: TGTGCCAGTAGTATAGGGGACAGGGGGACCTACGAGCAGTACTTC; CDR3: CASSIGDRGTYEQYF
J: TRBJ2-7; V: TRBV12-3/TRBV12-4; size: many; D: NA; DNA: TGTGCCAGCAGTTTTGGGTACGAGCAGTACTTC; CDR3: CASSFGYEQYF
J: TRBJ1-5; V: TRBV24-1; size: many; D: TRBD1; DNA: TGTGCCACCAGTGATGGGACAGGGGTCGGCAATCAGCCCCAGCATTTT; CDR3: CATSDGTGVGNQPQHF
J: TRBJ2-2; V: TRBV28; size: NA; D: TRBD2; DNA: TGTGCCAGCAGTTTACCCTACACTAGCGGGGGCCTTTCGAACACCGGGGAGCTGTTTTTT; CDR3: CASSLPYTSGGLSNTGELFF
J: TRBJ2-5; V: TRBV7-8; size: NA; D: NA; DNA: TGTGCCAGCAGCTTGCGCTGGGGGCCTCAGCAGACCCAGTACTTC; CDR3: CASSLRWGPQQTQYF
J: TRBJ1-2; V: TRBV5-1; size: many; D: NA; DNA: TGCGCCAGCAGCTTGGCCGCGGCGTCCACCTGGGAGGGCTACACCTTC; CDR3: CASSLAAASTWEGYTF
J: TRBJ2-1; V: TRBV9; size: many; D: TRBD2; DNA: TGTGCCAGCACGAGCGGGGGGGCGATCAATGAGCAGTTCTTC; CDR3: CASTSGGAINEQFF
J: TRBJ2-7; V: TRBV14; size: few; D: TRBD1; DNA: TGTGCCAGCAGCCACTTGGGACAGGGATACTACGAGCAGTACTTC; CDR3: CASSHLGQGYYEQYF
J: TRBJ2-7; V: TRBV20-1; size: NA; D: TRBD2; DNA: TGCAGTGCGCCCAGACTAGCGGAACCCTACGAGCAGTACTTC; CDR3: CSAPRLAEPYEQYF
J: TRBJ2-2; V: TRBV5-1; size: NA; D: NA; DNA: TGCGCCAGCACGCACGGTAACACCGGGGAGCTGTTTTTT; CDR3: CASTHGNTGELFF
J: TRBJ1-4; V: TRBV6-6; size: few; D: TRBD1; DNA: TGTGCCAGCAGTTACACCCGGACAGGGGTAAATGAAAAACTGTTTTTT; CDR3: CASSYTRTGVNEKLFF
J: TRBJ2-7; V: TRBV9; size: once; D: NA; DNA: TGTGCCAGCAGTCCGGGACACTCCTACGAGCAGTACTTC; CDR3: CASSPGHSYEQYF
J: TRBJ2-3; V: TRBV12-3/TRBV12-4; size: NA; D: NA; DNA: TGTGCCAGCAGTTTAGGGCCTCGGCAGGGCACAGATACGCAGTATTTT; CDR3: CASSLGPRQGTDTQYF
J: TRBJ2-5; V: TRBV28; size: many; D: TRBD1; DNA: TGTGCCAGCAAACAGGGGAAAGAGACCCAGTACTTC; CDR3: CASKQGKETQYF
J: TRBJ1-5; V: TRBV28; size: many; D: NA; DNA: TGTGCCACCCAGCCCCGGGCGGGACCTCAGCCCCAGCATTTT; CDR3: CATQPRAGPQPQHF
J: TRBJ1-5; V: TRBV7-4; size: once; D: TRBD1; DNA: TGTGCCAGCAGCTTTGGAGTTTGTGGACAGGGAGACAATCAGCCCCAGCATTTT; CDR3: CASSFGVCGQGDNQPQHF
J: TRBJ2-7; V: TRBV7-9; size: NA; D: NA; DNA: TGTGCCAGCAGGCAACCGGGCCAAAGGACCTACGAGCAGTACTTC; CDR3: CASRQPGQRTYEQYF
J: TRBJ1-1; V: TRBV7-9; size: many; D: NA; DNA: TGTGCCAGCCCTACTATTGGGAGGTTCTGTCCCATGAACACTGAAGCTTTCTTT; CDR3: CASPTIGRFCPMNTEAFF
J: TRBJ2-3; V: TRBV18; size: many; D: NA; DNA: TGTGCCAGCTCACCTCGGACAGCCGTCACAGATACGCAGTATTTT; CDR3: CASSPRTAVTDTQYF
J: TRBJ2-7; V: TRBV20-1; size: many; D: NA; DNA: TGCAGTGCCAGAAGGGTGGGCTTCGAGCAGTACTTC; CDR3: CSARRVGFEQYF
J: TRBJ1-2; V: TRBV11-2; size: many; D: TRBD1; DNA: TGTGCCAGCAGCTTAAGACCCGGGACAGGGGGTGTCTATGGCTACACCTTC; CDR3: CASSLRPGTGGVYGYTF
J: TRBJ2-7; V: TRBV24-1; size: NA; D: NA; DNA: TGTGCCACCAGTGATCGGCTAGAAAACGAGCAGTACTTC; CDR3: CATSDRLENEQYF
J: TRBJ2-7; V: TRBV13; size: many; D: NA; DNA: TGTGCCAGCAGCCTCGCCATGAGAGAGCAGTACTTC; CDR3: CASSLAMREQYF
J: TRBJ2-5; V: TRBV3-1; size: many; D: NA; DNA: TGTGCCAGCAGCCAACTCGCGGGACCCGAAGGCGGGGAGACCCAGTACTTC; CDR3: CASSQLAGPEGGETQYF
J: TRBJ1-2; V: TRBV5-1; size: many; D: NA; DNA: TGCGCCAGCAGCTTGGCTCCAGCTAACTATGGCTACACCTTC; CDR3: CASSLAPANYGYTF
J: TRBJ1-1; V: TRBV20-1; size: many; D: TRBD1; DNA: TGCAGTGCTAGACAGGGGGCGAAACGGCTAGCTTTCTTT; CDR3: CSARQGAKRLAFF
J: TRBJ2-7; V: TRBV18; size: few; D: NA; DNA: TGTGCCAGCTCACCACCCTCAAAGGTCGACGAGCAGTACTTC; CDR3: CASSPPSKVDEQYF
J: TRBJ2-2; V: TRBV15; size: few; D: TRBD2; DNA: TGTGCCACCAGCAGACCAGCGGGGGGCAGGGCCGGGGAGCTGTTTTTT; CDR3: CATSRPAGGRAGELFF